This entry lists 32 T cell receptor beta chains sequenced from one sample in a study of CD8 T cells in ankylosing spondylitis. Points from the study as a whole: A TCR beta motif of fewer than ten highly homologous variants appeared characteristic of ankylosing spondylitis blood.

These TCRs' antigens remain unknown. TCRdb re-called the 5' RACE reads with MiXCR, one entry per CDR3 protein. Of under 550,000 distinct CDR3 sequences in the sample, roughly a quarter were seen once. Sequenced input: blood, either unsorted or a sorted T cell fraction (not recorded which). These receptors were obtained from a male donor with ankylosing spondylitis.

This clonotype was picked up many times. The rearrangement joins TRBV5-1 to TRBJ2-1; 7 bases line up with TRBD2. This CDR3 comprises 15 residues. Unmatched junction bases numbered 6, after V lost 2 bases and J lost 4 bases. CDR1 and CDR2 from the germline V gene are SGHRS and YFSETQ. The CDR3 sequence: CASSLGDYLYNEQFF. The DNA of the CDR3 is TGCGCCAGCAGCTTAGGGGACTACCTTTACAATGAGCAGTTCTTC.

The table lists this clonotype with a few counts. The chain uses TRBV20-1 and TRBJ2-1; TRBD1 might be the D (6 bases). CDR1 and CDR2 (germline): DFQATT, SNEGSKA (reference sequence). V dropped 3 bases and J dropped 4 bases, with 22 bases sitting between them. The length of the CDR3 is 17 residues. This CDR3 is CSASRGVTGRGYNEQFF. The CDR3 bases are TGCAGTGCTAGTAGAGGGGTTACAGGGCGAGGGTACAATGAGCAGTTCTTC.

V usage is TRBV20-1 and J usage is TRBJ2-4, with D maybe TRBD2 (6 bases). Deletions cut 6 bases from V and 6 bases from J, with 15 bases between. Germline lookup yields CDR1 DFQATT and CDR2 SNEGSKA (reference sequence). The CDR3 is 13 residues long. The chain's CDR3 is CSARGGILNIQYF. Here the CDR3 DNA reads TGCAGTGCCCGAGGAGGGATATTAAACATTCAGTACTTC.

CDR3 DNA: TGCAGTGCTGAGGGGGGGAGCGCCTACAATGAGCAGTTCTTC. It translates to CSAEGGSAYNEQFF. This chain connects TRBV20-1 to TRBJ2-1; the D gene is possibly TRBD2 (7 bases). The V end was cut by 5 bases, the J end by 2 bases, with 13 bases between. This CDR3 region has 14 residues. Germline-derived CDR1 and CDR2 are DFQATT and SNEGSKA (reference sequence).

The chain recombines TRBV11-2 with TRBJ2-3; D may be TRBD2 (5 bases). Germline values: CDR1 SGHAT, CDR2 FQNNGV. The CDR3 spans 15 residues. V lost 1 base and J 0 bases, leaving 8 bases between the germline ends. The CDR3, as DNA: TGTGCCAGCAGCTTAGTCGGAGGAAGCACAGATACGCAGTATTTT. Protein sequence: CASSLVGGSTDTQYF.

This sequence joins TRBV28 and TRBJ2-4; 8 bases match TRBD2. Germline V gives CDR1 MDHEN, CDR2 SYDVKM. The trim removed 4 bases at V and 6 bases at J, leaving 8 bases unmatched. CDR3 length equals 15 residues. The CDR3 loop is CASSSGSGRRNIQYF. The DNA of the CDR3 is TGTGCCAGCAGTTCCGGCAGCGGGAGACGAAACATTCAGTACTTC.

This CDR3 is CASSLRGGTGEQYF. CDR3 coding DNA: TGTGCCAGCAGCCTAAGAGGCGGGACTGGTGAGCAGTACTTC. This chain connects TRBV7-9 to TRBJ2-7; D is possibly TRBD2 (6 bases). V lost 5 bases and J lost 7, with 18 bases in between. CDR1 SEHNR and CDR2 FQNEAQ come from the germline V gene (reference sequence). The CDR3 is 14 residues long.

In this sample, this clonotype turned up a few times. CDR3 in DNA: TGTGCCAGCAGCTTCAGGGCAGACTATGGCTACACCTTC. It codes for CASSFRADYGYTF. The chain links TRBV7-2 to TRBJ1-2, with D possibly TRBD1 on 5 matching bases. V was clipped by 3 bases and J by 3 bases, with 8 bases between them. The germline gives CDR1 SGHTA, CDR2 FQGNSA. This CDR3 is 13 amino acids long.

The genes are TRBV7-9 and TRBJ2-1, with 7 bases fitting TRBD1. Germline values: CDR1 SEHNR, CDR2 FQNEAQ (reference sequence). Trimming removed 8 bases from V and 0 bases from J; junction bases left unmatched: 4. The CDR3 spans 14 residues. Written as DNA, the CDR3 is TGTGCCAGCGACGGGACAGACTCCTACAATGAGCAGTTCTTC. Translation gives CASDGTDSYNEQFF.

This clonotype was observed a handful of times. This rearrangement joins TRBV12-3 or TRBV12-4 to TRBJ2-2; TRBD1 agrees at 11 bases. J lost 7 bases, V lost 6 bases, and 7 bases had no gene match. The CDR3 contains 15 residues. The CDR3 here is CASSRRTGGDGELFF. The CDR3 DNA sequence: TGTGCCAGCAGCAGACGGACAGGGGGCGACGGGGAGCTGTTTTTT.

This clonotype was counted a few times. V and J are TRBV10-2 and TRBJ2-2, with TRBD2 matching over 9 bases. Trimming at V came to 6 bases and at J to 1 base, leaving 3 bases not matched to a gene. The CDR3 has 15 amino acids. Germline-derived CDR1 and CDR2 are WSHSY and SAAADI. The CDR3 region has the DNA TGCGCCAGCAGGGGACTAGCTGAGAACACCGGGGAGCTGTTTTTT. The encoded protein is CASRGLAENTGELFF.

The chain employs TRBV7-9 and TRBJ2-7; 12 nucleotides align to TRBD2. With 3 bases clipped from V and 4 bases from J, the junction kept 4 bases outside the gene matches. From germline, CDR1 is SEHNR and CDR2 FQNEAQ (reference sequence). This CDR3 spans 15 amino acids. CDR3 DNA: TGTGCCAGCAGCTTGACTAGCGGGAGTAGGTACGAGCAGTACTTC. Translating gives CASSLTSGSRYEQYF.

The chain uses TRBV25-1 and TRBJ2-7, with D possibly TRBD1 on 6 matching bases. V was shortened by 6 bases and J by 5 bases, with 14 bases between the two germline ends. The germline V gene has CDR1 MGHDK and CDR2 SYGVNS. This CDR3 region has 13 residues. The CDR3 region has the DNA TGTGCCAGCAGGGACAGCCCGGGCGACGAGCAGTACTTC. Translated, it gives CASRDSPGDEQYF.

The table lists this clonotype with many counts. This sequence joins TRBV5-1 and TRBJ2-2; 10 positions match TRBD1. V was clipped by 0 bases and J by 7 bases; unmatched bases: 12. The CDR3 contains 18 residues. CDR1 is SGHRS and CDR2 is YFSETQ in the germline V gene. The CDR3 sequence is CASSLAPGTGAGGGELFF. The CDR3 DNA reads TGCGCCAGCAGCTTGGCCCCCGGGACAGGGGCTGGAGGCGGGGAGCTGTTTTTT.

This clonotype has just a few counts. The rearrangement uses TRBV5-1 and TRBJ2-4; D is tentatively TRBD1 or TRBD2 (6 bases each). The CDR3 extends over 15 amino acids. Trimming shortened V by 3 bases and J by 2 bases, and 12 bases separated the two germline ends. CDR1 and CDR2 from the germline V gene are SGHRS and YFSETQ. CDR3 DNA sequence: TGCGCCAGCAGCTGGGGGGCTAGTACCAAAAACATTCAGTACTTC. It encodes CASSWGASTKNIQYF.

This clonotype turned up a few times. The rearrangement links TRBV5-1 to TRBJ2-5; 7 bases line up with TRBD2. CDR1 is SGHRS and CDR2 is YFSETQ in the germline V gene. This CDR3 has 18 residues. V lost 0 bases and J lost 0; bases outside the gene matches: 11. Here the CDR3 reads CASSLGALASGNQETQYF. CDR3 coding DNA: TGCGCCAGCAGCTTGGGGGCCCTTGCTAGCGGAAACCAAGAGACCCAGTACTTC.

This clonotype was seen ten or more times. This chain joins TRBV7-2 and TRBJ1-1; unclear D gene. V lost 5 bases and J 0 bases, leaving 16 bases between the germline ends. CDR3 length: 16 amino acids. Per the germline V gene, CDR1 is SGHTA and CDR2 is FQGNSA. This CDR3 is CASSLGSGRVNTEAFF. CDR3 bases: TGTGCCAGCAGCCTTGGGAGCGGGAGGGTGAACACTGAAGCTTTCTTT.

CDR3 in amino acids: CSAEPGADTQYF. In DNA form, the CDR3 reads TGCAGTGCCGAACCCGGGGCAGATACGCAGTATTTT. The chain is built from TRBV20-1 and TRBJ2-3, with D tentatively TRBD2 (5 bases). The V and J ends lost 6 bases and 4 bases respectively, with 11 bases between them. The CDR3 sequence is 12 residues long. The V gene's germline CDR1 is DFQATT and CDR2 SNEGSKA (reference sequence).

This clonotype was seen more than once but under ten times. The chain recombines TRBV20-1 with TRBJ1-2, with D tentatively TRBD1 (6 bases). CDR3 length equals 13 residues. Deletions cut 1 base from V and 6 bases from J, with 12 bases between. Germline V gene sequence: CDR1 DFQATT, CDR2 SNEGSKA (reference sequence). The CDR3 DNA follows: TGCAGTGCTAGAGTGTACAGGGAGGATGGCTACACCTTC. This gives the protein CSARVYREDGYTF.

CDR3 in amino acids: CSARLGDTQYF. In DNA form, the CDR3 reads TGCAGTGCTCGCCTTGGGGATACGCAGTATTTT. The gene calls are TRBV20-1 and TRBJ2-3; no reliable D call. CDR3 size: 11 residues. Germline V gives CDR1 DFQATT, CDR2 SNEGSKA (reference sequence). With 5 bases removed from V and 6 bases from J, the gap between germline ends came to 9 bases.

The V call is TRBV18, the J call TRBJ2-2; 10 bases map to TRBD1. J gave up 3 bases and V 4 bases, and 2 bases lay outside the gene matches. Germline CDR1 KGHSH, CDR2 LQKENI. The CDR3 covers 15 residues. The CDR3: CASSLGTGDTGELFF. CDR3 in DNA: TGTGCCAGCTCACTCGGGACAGGGGACACCGGGGAGCTGTTTTTT. Drawing the rest from reference TRBV18 and TRBJ2-2, the complete variable domain is NAGVMQNPRHLVRRRGQEARLRCSPMKGHSHVYWYRQLPEEGLKFMVYLQKENIIDESGMPKERFSAEFPKEGPSILRIQQVVRGDSAAYFCASSLGTGDTGELFFGEGSRLTVL.

The gene calls are TRBV3-1 and TRBJ1-4; the D is unclear. Trimming stripped 4 bases from V and 4 bases from J, with 10 bases between. This CDR3 contains 14 residues. Germline CDR1 is LGHDT and CDR2 is YNNKEL (reference sequence). The CDR3 nucleotides read TGTGCCAGCAGCCCTACAGCTCTTAATGAAAAACTGTTTTTT. This gives the protein CASSPTALNEKLFF. Drawing the rest from reference TRBV3-1 and TRBJ1-4, the complete variable domain is DTAVSQTPKYLVTQMGNDKSIKCEQNLGHDTMYWYKQDSKKFLKIMFSYNNKELIINETVPNRFSPKSPDKAHLNLHINSLELGDSAVYFCASSPTALNEKLFFGSGTQLSVL.

The chain recombines TRBV29-1 with TRBJ2-5, with D perhaps TRBD1 or TRBD2 (5 bases each). This CDR3 spans 13 amino acids. Trimming stripped 0 bases from V and 6 bases from J, with 11 bases between. Germline loops: CDR1 SQVTM, CDR2 ANQGSEA. The CDR3 loop is CSVEEARGQTQYF. The CDR3 DNA follows: TGCAGCGTTGAAGAGGCCCGGGGACAGACCCAGTACTTC.

The chain combines TRBV21-1 with TRBJ2-1; TRBD1 is taken as the D call from the table, unchecked against the DNA. TRBV21-1 is a pseudogene. The length of the CDR3 is 16 residues. CDR3 sequence (DNA): TGTGCCAGCAGCAATTCAGGCGGGCACTTCTACAATGAGCAGTTCTTC. This translates into CASSNSGGHFYNEQFF.

The table lists this clonotype with a few counts. CDR3 sequence reads: CSARVLAGGADTQYF. Here the CDR3 DNA reads TGCAGTGCTAGGGTCCTAGCGGGAGGGGCAGATACGCAGTATTTT. The rearrangement joins TRBV20-1 to TRBJ2-3; the match to TRBD2 covers 12 bases. Trimming cost V 3 bases and J 4 bases; bases outside gene matches: 5. Germline V gene lookup returns CDR1 DFQATT and CDR2 SNEGSKA (reference sequence). The CDR3 sequence is 15 residues long.

The chain has TRBV20-1 and TRBJ1-5; D remains ambiguous. This CDR3 has 13 amino acids. In germline, CDR1 is DFQATT, CDR2 SNEGSKA (reference sequence). V lost 1 base and J lost 7, with 11 bases in between. The CDR3 nucleotides are TGCAGTGCTAGAGGCCAGTCCGAGCAGCCCCAGCATTTT. Protein: CSARGQSEQPQHF.

The gene calls are TRBV5-4 and TRBJ2-3; TRBD2 is a possible D gene (5 bases). This CDR3 has 15 residues. The germline V gene has CDR1 SGHNT and CDR2 YYREEE (reference sequence). The ends were cut back, 5 bases at V and 0 bases at J, with 13 bases in the middle. CDR3 amino acids: CASSGPRTSTDTQYF. CDR3 sequence (DNA): TGTGCCAGCAGTGGCCCCAGGACTAGCACAGATACGCAGTATTTT.

This clonotype was seen more than once but under ten times. The CDR3: CATSDNRGRTGELFF. The CDR3 coding sequence is TGTGCCACCAGTGATAATCGGGGCCGTACCGGGGAGCTGTTTTTT. The chain carries TRBV24-1 and TRBJ2-2; D is tentatively TRBD1 or TRBD2 (5 bases each). The germline V and J ends were trimmed by 3 bases and 5 bases, with 12 bases remaining between them. Germline V gives CDR1 KGHDR, CDR2 SFDVKD. The CDR3 covers 15 residues.

This clonotype appeared a few times. The rearrangement joins TRBV28 to TRBJ2-7; 9 nucleotides agree with TRBD1. Germline CDR1 and CDR2: MDHEN and SYDVKM. The CDR3 extends over 15 amino acids. V trimming: 5 bases; J trimming: 3 bases; junction bases outside the gene matches: 8. CDR3 region: CASSPPTGGLYEQYV. CDR3 nucleotides: TGTGCCAGCAGTCCACCGACAGGGGGGCTCTACGAGCAGTACGTC.

This clonotype was seen a few times. This sequence joins TRBV9 and TRBJ2-1; unclear D gene. V was pared by 2 bases and J by 5 bases, with 8 bases between. Germline loops: CDR1 SGDLS, CDR2 YYNGEE. The CDR3 is 13 residues long. The CDR3 sequence: CASSVDWNNEQFF. For the CDR3, the DNA is TGTGCCAGCAGCGTCGACTGGAACAATGAGCAGTTCTTC.

The rearrangement uses TRBV5-1 and TRBJ1-1, with 9 bases fitting TRBD1. This CDR3 contains 15 residues. Looked up from germline, CDR1 is SGHRS and CDR2 is YFSETQ. J lost 3 bases, V lost 3 bases, and 6 bases had no gene match. In DNA form, the CDR3 reads TGCGCCAGCAGCTATACAGGGGGCGGGGACACTGAAGCTTTCTTT. Translated: CASSYTGGGDTEAFF.

The table lists this clonotype with a few counts. CDR3 in amino acids: CASSYRDWNTGELFF. In DNA, the CDR3 is TGTGCCAGCAGTTACAGGGATTGGAACACCGGGGAGCTGTTTTTT. The chain employs TRBV12-3 or TRBV12-4 and TRBJ2-2; TRBD1 is a possible D gene (6 bases). The CDR3 contains 15 residues. V lost 4 bases, J lost 1 base, and 10 bases lay in between.